Detailed here is one TCR beta chain. The record originates from a study of T cells in narcolepsy. The repertoire was sequenced with immunoSEQ multiplex PCR; TCRdb's copy has only in-frame clones and lacks some. This sample yields some 30,000 clones, of which under 85% are seen a single time; roughly 3.8% belongs to the top ten. CDR1 is SGHTA and CDR2 is FQGNSA in the germline V gene. CDR3 length: 15 amino acids. After removal of 5 bases from V and 4 bases from J, the junction contained 3 bases not matched to a gene. The rearrangement uses TRBV7-2 and TRBJ2-1, with 12 bases fitting TRBD2. This TCR derives from a human donor in good health. The sample was memory (CD45RA-) CD4+ T cells from blood. In DNA form, the CDR3 reads TGTGCCAGCAGCCGACTAGCGGGGGAGTACAATGAGCAGTTCTTC. Translation gives CASSRLAGEYNEQFF. Full variable domain (rest looked up from reference TRBV7-2 and TRBJ2-1): GAGVSQSPSNKVTEKGKDVELRCDPISGHTALYWYRQSLGQGLEFLIYFQGNSAPDKSGLPSDRFSAERTGGSVSTLTIQRTQQEDSAVYLCASSRLAGEYNEQFFGPGTRLTVL.